A single sample gave rise to the 17 T cell receptor beta chains below, sequenced in a study of blood T cell repertoires in COVID-19. The assay was immunoSEQ multiplex PCR, and TCRdb's table has in-frame clones only and misses some. The sample has under 200,000 clones, approximately 87% seen once. The source material was peripheral blood. Receptors were obtained from a woman in her fifties or sixties with COVID-19, enrolled during active disease.

The chain recombines TRBV7-9 with TRBJ1-1; 7 nucleotides line up with TRBD1. The CDR3 is 15 residues long. Losses at the gene ends were 5 bases for V and 6 bases for J; bases not matched to a gene: 12. CDR1 and CDR2 from the germline V gene are SEHNR and FQNEAQ (reference sequence). Written as DNA, the CDR3 is TGTGCCAGCAGCCGCCCCACAGGGGTTAGATCTGAAGCTTTCTTT. It specifies CASSRPTGVRSEAFF.

The chain recombines TRBV5-4 with TRBJ1-2, with D perhaps TRBD1 (5 bases). The CDR3 is 13 residues long. Germline values: CDR1 SGHNT, CDR2 YYREEE (reference sequence). Trimming removed 1 base at V and 8 bases at J, with 12 bases between. CDR3 sequence (DNA): TGTGCCAGCAGCTTGAGCAGGGAAGGAGGCTACACCTTC. Amino acid sequence: CASSLSREGGYTF.

Details on this clone: Sequence at one end of the junction differs from germline and may be a read error. This chain uses TRBV9 with TRBJ1-2, with TRBD1 identical over 8 bases. Germline V gene lookup returns CDR1 SGDLS and CDR2 YYNGEE. CDR3 size: 16 residues. Here the CDR3 DNA reads TGTACCAGCAGCGTAAACCCAGCAGGGACAGGTGGTGGCTACACCTTC. Protein product: CTSSVNPAGTGGGYTF. Full variable domain (missing parts from reference TRBV9 and TRBJ1-2): DSGVTQTPKHLITATGQRVTLRCSPRSGDLSVYWYQQSLDQGLQFLIQYYNGEERAKGNILERFSAQQFPDLHSELNLSSLELGDSALYFCTSSVNPAGTGGGYTFGSGTRLTVV.

CDR3 nucleotides: TGCAGTGCTAGTATCAGCTCTCGCGGCGAGACCCAGTACTTC. It translates to CSASISSRGETQYF. The gene calls are TRBV20-1 and TRBJ2-5; D is unclear. CDR1 and CDR2 (germline): DFQATT, SNEGSKA (reference sequence). The CDR3 contains 14 residues. Trimming shortened V by 3 bases and J by 5 bases, and 16 bases separated the two germline ends.

This sequence joins TRBV7-2 and TRBJ2-3, with D perhaps TRBD1 (5 bases). The CDR3 consists of 14 residues. Trimming removed 5 bases from V and 4 bases from J, with 13 bases in between. Per germline, CDR1 SGHTA and CDR2 FQGNSA. CDR3 nucleotides: TGTGCCAGCAGCCCTCAGGGCAGTCCAGATACGCAGTATTTT. This gives the protein CASSPQGSPDTQYF.

The V gene is TRBV2, the J gene TRBJ1-3; D is unresolved. The CDR3 loop spans 14 amino acids. Germline V gives CDR1 SNHLY, CDR2 FYNNEI. With 6 bases removed from V and 0 bases from J, the gap between germline ends came to 9 bases. In nucleotides, the CDR3 is TGTGCCAGCAGAGGCGGTATCTCTGGAAACACCATATATTTT. Residues: CASRGGISGNTIYF.

V gene TRBV4-2 combines with J gene TRBJ2-7; TRBD1 is a possible D gene (6 bases). In germline, CDR1 is LGHNA, CDR2 YNFKEQ. The V gene lost 2 bases and the J gene lost 1 base, with 12 bases spanning the gap. This CDR3 comprises 15 residues. The CDR3 sequence: CASSQFKDRSYEQYF. The CDR3 DNA reads TGTGCCAGCAGCCAATTTAAGGACAGATCCTACGAGCAGTACTTC.

The CDR3 loop reads CASSVQGYEQYF. The CDR3 DNA follows: TGCGCCAGCAGCGTGCAGGGGTACGAGCAGTACTTC. The chain has TRBV5-1 and TRBJ2-7; possible D gene TRBD1, 6 bases. CDR1 and CDR2 from the germline V gene are SGHRS and YFSETQ. This CDR3 is built from 12 residues. V gave up 4 bases and J gave up 4 bases, with 9 bases separating them.

V usage is TRBV11-2 and J usage is TRBJ2-1, with 9 bases matching TRBD2. The trim removed 2 bases at V and 4 bases at J, leaving 9 bases unmatched. This CDR3 is 17 amino acids long. From germline, CDR1 is SGHAT and CDR2 FQNNGV. CDR3 DNA: TGTGCCAGCAGCTTAACGCCCGGACTAGCGCCTTACAATGAGCAGTTCTTC. This gives the protein CASSLTPGLAPYNEQFF.

The sample holds one count of this clone. This chain connects TRBV4-1 to TRBJ1-5; D gene uncertain. Trimming took 0 bases from V and 10 from J, leaving 16 bases between them. Per germline, CDR1 MGHRA and CDR2 YSYEKL. This CDR3 contains 15 residues. The CDR3: CASSQEYHPSTPQHF. The CDR3 bases are TGCGCCAGCAGCCAAGAATACCACCCGTCCACACCCCAGCATTTT.

The J gene is TRBJ1-6, the V gene TRBV15; 10 nucleotides align to TRBD1. The CDR3 is made up of 14 amino acids. Germline-derived CDR1 and CDR2 are LNHNV and YYDKDF (reference sequence). Germline trimming cut 3 bases from V and 10 bases from J; bases unmatched to any gene: 3. The CDR3 DNA reads TGTGCCACCAGCAGGACAGGGGGCGGGTCACCCCTCCACTTT. This encodes CATSRTGGGSPLHF.

The chain carries TRBV24-1 and TRBJ2-2, with TRBD2 matching 11 bases. Germline values: CDR1 KGHDR, CDR2 SFDVKD. With 3 bases clipped from V and 5 bases from J, the junction kept 4 bases outside the gene matches. This CDR3 spans 16 amino acids. Here the CDR3 DNA reads TGTGCCACCAGTGATGTAGCGGGAGGGCGGACCGGGGAGCTGTTTTTT. It yields the protein CATSDVAGGRTGELFF.

The CDR3 sequence is CASSQDLNRGTQYF. The DNA of the CDR3 is TGTGCCAGCAGCCAAGATCTGAACCGGGGGACCCAGTACTTC. The chain couples TRBV3-1 (or the pseudogene TRBV3-2) to TRBJ2-5, with D perhaps TRBD2 (5 bases). The germline gives CDR1 LGHDT, CDR2 YNNKEL (reference sequence). Trimming took 0 bases from V and 7 from J, leaving 12 bases between them. The CDR3 contains 14 residues.

The gene calls are TRBV4-1 and TRBJ2-7, with 8 bases fitting TRBD1. Germline-derived CDR1 and CDR2 are MGHRA and YSYEKL. The CDR3 runs 15 residues. J was trimmed by 2 bases and V by 1 base; bases with no gene match: 4. The DNA of the CDR3 is TGCGCCAGCAGCCAAGGGACAGGGTCCCCCTACGAGCAGTACTTC. Amino acid sequence: CASSQGTGSPYEQYF.

This chain uses TRBV30 with TRBJ1-1, with D unclear. V dropped 3 bases and J dropped 0 bases, with 8 bases sitting between them. Germline CDR1 reads GTSNPN; CDR2 reads SVGIG (reference sequence). CDR3 length: 13 residues. In nucleotides, the CDR3 is TGTGCCTGGAGATTTATAATGAACACTGAAGCTTTCTTT. Protein product: CAWRFIMNTEAFF.

V and J are TRBV5-8 and TRBJ1-2, with D perhaps TRBD1 (5 bases). CDR1 and CDR2 (germline): SGHTS, YDEGEE. The CDR3 consists of 14 residues. V was cut by 0 bases and J by 4 bases, with 10 bases left in between. The chain's CDR3 is CASSLAGIIYGYTF. The DNA of the CDR3 is TGTGCCAGCAGCTTGGCAGGGATCATCTATGGCTACACCTTC.

This chain joins TRBV6-5 and TRBJ1-2, with TRBD1 matching 7 bases. The CDR3 is 15 amino acids. V trimming: 7 bases; J trimming: 3 bases; junction bases outside the gene matches: 11. Germline assignment: CDR1 MNHEY and CDR2 SVGAGI. The CDR3 DNA is TGTGCCAGCAAGTACTTGCTAGACAGGGACTATGGCTACACCTTC. Its translation is CASKYLLDRDYGYTF.